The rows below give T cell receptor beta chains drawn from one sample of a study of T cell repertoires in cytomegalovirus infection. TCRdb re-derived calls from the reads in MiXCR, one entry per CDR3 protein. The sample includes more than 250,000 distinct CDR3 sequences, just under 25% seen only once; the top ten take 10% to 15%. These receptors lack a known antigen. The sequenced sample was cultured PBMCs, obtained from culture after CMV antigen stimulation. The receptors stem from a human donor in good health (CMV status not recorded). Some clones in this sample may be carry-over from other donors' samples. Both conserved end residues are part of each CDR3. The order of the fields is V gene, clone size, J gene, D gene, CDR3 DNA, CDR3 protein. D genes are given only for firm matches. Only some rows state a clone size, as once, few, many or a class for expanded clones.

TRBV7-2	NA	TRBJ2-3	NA	TGTGCCAGCAGCTTATGGTCTCCCACAGATACGCAGTATTTT	CASSLWSPTDTQYF
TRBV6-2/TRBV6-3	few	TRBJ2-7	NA	TGTGCCAGCAGTTACATGCAGGCCTACGAGCAGTACTTC	CASSYMQAYEQYF
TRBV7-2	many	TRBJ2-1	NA	TGTGCCAGCAGCTTAGCGCGTGGTTTGGGGCGTTGGGAGAGGGTCTACAATGAGCAGTTCTTC	CASSLARGLGRWERVYNEQFF
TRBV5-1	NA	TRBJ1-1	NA	TGCGCCAGCAGCTTGGTGGCCGGTACTAACTTGAACACTGAAGCTTTCTTT	CASSLVAGTNLNTEAFF
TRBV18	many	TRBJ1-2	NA	TGTGCCAGCTCACCACTTAGCGATTATGGCTACACCTTC	CASSPLSDYGYTF
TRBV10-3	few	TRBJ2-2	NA	TGTGCCATTCTTTCCGGGACTTCGTCGACGGTGTTTTTT	CAILSGTSSTVFF
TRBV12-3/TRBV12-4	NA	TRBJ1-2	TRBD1	TGTGCCAGCAGAGCGACAGGGGAGGGAGGCTACACCTTC	CASRATGEGGYTF
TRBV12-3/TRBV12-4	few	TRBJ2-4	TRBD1	TGTGCCAGCCTCGGGACAGGAGAATTCATTCAGTACTTC	CASLGTGEFIQYF
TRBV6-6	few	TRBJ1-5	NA	TGTGCCAGCAGGTTGGGGACGGGGAATCAGCCCCAGCATTTT	CASRLGTGNQPQHF
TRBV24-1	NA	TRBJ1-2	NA	TGTGCCACCAGTGATTACGGCGGGACCTATGGCTACACCTTC	CATSDYGGTYGYTF
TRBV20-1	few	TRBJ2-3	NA	TGCAGTGCTAGGGCCCCGGGGATTGAAGGCCCAGATACGCAGTATTTT	CSARAPGIEGPDTQYF
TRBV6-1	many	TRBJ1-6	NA	TGTGCCAGCACCCAGTGGGGGGACCGTTCACCCCTCCACTTT	CASTQWGDRSPLHF
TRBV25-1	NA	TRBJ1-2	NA	TGTGCCAGCAGTGAATTAGGGGATGATGGCTACACCTTC	CASSELGDDGYTF
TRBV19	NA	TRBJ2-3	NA	TGTGCCAGTGGGACGACCTATAGCACAGATACGCAGTATTTT	CASGTTYSTDTQYF
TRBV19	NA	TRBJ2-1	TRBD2	TGTGCCAGTAGTATCGGTAGCGGGGGGATCTACAATGAGCAGTTCTTC	CASSIGSGGIYNEQFF
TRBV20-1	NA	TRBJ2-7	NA	TGCAGTGCTACTAGACCGTCAGCTGGCTACGAGCAGTACTTC	CSATRPSAGYEQYF
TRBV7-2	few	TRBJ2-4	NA	TGTGCCAGCAGCTTAGCGTTGGGGGTCCGGGGCAAAAACATTCAGTACTTC	CASSLALGVRGKNIQYF
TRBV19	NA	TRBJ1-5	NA	TGTGCCAGTAGTATACCTCAGGGGTTGGATCAGCCCCAGCATTTT	CASSIPQGLDQPQHF
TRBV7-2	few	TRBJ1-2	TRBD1	TGTGCCAGCCCCTTTTCAGGCCTAGGGCCCAGGACAGGCGAGGGCTACACCTTC	CASPFSGLGPRTGEGYTF
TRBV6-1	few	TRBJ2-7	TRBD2	TGTGCCAGCACCGAACGCGGGGGAAGCTCCTACGAGCAGTACTTC	CASTERGGSSYEQYF
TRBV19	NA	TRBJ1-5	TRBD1	TGTGCCAGTAGTTCCTTCCTGGGACAGGCCAATCAGCCCCAGCATTTT	CASSSFLGQANQPQHF
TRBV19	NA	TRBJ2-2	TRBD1	TGTGCCAGTAGTATCCACCGGGGACAGGGGAACGGGGAGCTGTTTTTT	CASSIHRGQGNGELFF
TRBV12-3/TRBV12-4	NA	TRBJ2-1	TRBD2	TGTGCCAGCAGTTTAGTCGGGATGAGCGGGAGCTCCCACAATGAGCAGTTCTTC	CASSLVGMSGSSHNEQFF
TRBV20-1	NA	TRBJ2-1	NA	TGCAGTGCTAGAGGGGAGTTCGATAGCAATGAGCAGTTCTTC	CSARGEFDSNEQFF
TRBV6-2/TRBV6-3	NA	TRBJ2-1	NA	TGTGCCAGCAGTTACTCCCGGGAAAGAAGTTGGTATAATGAGCAGTTCTTC	CASSYSRERSWYNEQFF
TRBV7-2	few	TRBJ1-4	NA	TGTGCCAGCAGCGCCAGACTGGCAACTAATGAAAAACTGTTTTTT	CASSARLATNEKLFF